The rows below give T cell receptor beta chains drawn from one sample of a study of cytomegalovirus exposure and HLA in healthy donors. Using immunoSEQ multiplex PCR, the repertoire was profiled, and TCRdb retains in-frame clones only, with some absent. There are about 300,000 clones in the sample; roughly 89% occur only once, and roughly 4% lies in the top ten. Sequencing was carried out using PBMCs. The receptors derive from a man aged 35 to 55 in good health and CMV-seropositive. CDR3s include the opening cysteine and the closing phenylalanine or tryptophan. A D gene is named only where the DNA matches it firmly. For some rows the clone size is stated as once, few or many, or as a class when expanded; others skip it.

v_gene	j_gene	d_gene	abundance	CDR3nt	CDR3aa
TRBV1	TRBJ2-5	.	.	TGCACCAGCAGCCAAGATCAGCGGCTAGCGGGTTGGGAGACCCAGTACTTC	CTSSQDQRLAGWETQYF
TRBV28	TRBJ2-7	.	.	TGTGCCAGCAGTTTTTCGGGACTCGTCGTGCAGTACTTC	CASSFSGLVVQYF
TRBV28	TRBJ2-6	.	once	TGTGCCAGCAGTTTTAGTTGGGGAGACTCTGGGGCCAACGTCCTGACTTTC	CASSFSWGDSGANVLTF
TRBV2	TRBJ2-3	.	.	TGTGCCAGCAGTGGGGCTGCTACGCAGTATTTT	CASSGAATQYF
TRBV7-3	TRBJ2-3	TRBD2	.	TGTGCCAGCAGCTTTTTGCCTAGCGGGAGTGGAGATACGCAGTATTTT	CASSFLPSGSGDTQYF
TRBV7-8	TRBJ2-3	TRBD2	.	TGTGCCAGCAGCCCCGGACTAGCGGGAGATACGCAGTATTTT	CASSPGLAGDTQYF
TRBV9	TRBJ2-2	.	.	TGTGCCAGCAGCGTAGGGGGACAGAACACCGGGGAGCTGTTTTTT	CASSVGGQNTGELFF
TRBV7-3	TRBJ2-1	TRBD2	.	TGTGCCAGCAGCTCCCGACTAGCGGGAAGGGGTGAGCAGTTCTTC	CASSSRLAGRGEQFF
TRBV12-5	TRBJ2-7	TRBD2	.	TGTGCTAGTGGTTTTGGTAGCGGGATGTACGAGCAGTACTTC	CASGFGSGMYEQYF
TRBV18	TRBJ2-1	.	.	TGTGCCAGCTCACTCCCGTTGGGGCCCTACAATGAGCAGTTCTTC	CASSLPLGPYNEQFF
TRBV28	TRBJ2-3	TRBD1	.	TGTGCCAGCAGTTTATATCTCCCGGGACAGGGGGCGGCAGATACGCAGTATTTT	CASSLYLPGQGAADTQYF
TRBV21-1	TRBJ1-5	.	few	TGTGCCAGCAGCAAAGCCATTAGCAATCAGCCCCAGCATTTT	CASSKAISNQPQHF
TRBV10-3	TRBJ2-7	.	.	TGTGCCATCAGGGCCAGGGAGGAGCGGGCCTACGAGCAGTACTTC	CAIRAREERAYEQYF
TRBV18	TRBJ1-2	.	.	TGTGCCAGCTCACCACCAGGGGGAAAATTCTATGGCTACACCTTC	CASSPPGGKFYGYTF
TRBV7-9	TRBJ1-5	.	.	TGTGCCAGCAGCCCCCCGGACATGGCGCAGCCCCAGCATTTT	CASSPPDMAQPQHF
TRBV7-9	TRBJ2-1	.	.	TGTGCCAGCCCTCTACCTGGCGGGTCGTTCTACAATGAGCAGTTCTTC	CASPLPGGSFYNEQFF
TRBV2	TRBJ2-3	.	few	TGTGCCAGCAGTGAATTCCAGGGGGAGGATCGAGATACGCAGTATTTT	CASSEFQGEDRDTQYF
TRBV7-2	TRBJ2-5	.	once	TGTGCCAGCAGCGTGGGACTGAGGATGAAGACCCAGTACTTC	CASSVGLRMKTQYF
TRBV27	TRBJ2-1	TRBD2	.	TGTGCCAGCAGTTTTCCGGGCGGGAGCTCCTACAATGAGCAGTTCTTC	CASSFPGGSSYNEQFF
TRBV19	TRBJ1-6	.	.	TGTGCCAGTAGTCCCGAGTCTATTCCACCCCTCCACTTT	CASSPESIPPLHF
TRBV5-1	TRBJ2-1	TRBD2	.	TGCGCCAGCAGCTTACCGGGTAGCGGGATAACCTACAATGAGCAGTTCTTC	CASSLPGSGITYNEQFF
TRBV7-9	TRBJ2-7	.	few	TGTGCCAGCAGACCTAGGACGGGGGAGTACGAGCAGTACTTC	CASRPRTGEYEQYF
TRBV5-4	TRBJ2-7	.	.	TGTGCCAGCAGTGACTACCGGCAGGCCTACGAGCAGTACTTC	CASSDYRQAYEQYF
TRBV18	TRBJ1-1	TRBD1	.	TGTGCCAGCTCAACGACAGGGTTGAACACTGAAGCTTTCTTT	CASSTTGLNTEAFF
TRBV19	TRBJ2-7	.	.	TGTGCCAGTAGTATAGAGGCAGGGAAGTACGAGCAGTACTTC	CASSIEAGKYEQYF
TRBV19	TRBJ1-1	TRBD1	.	TGTGCCAGTAGTATCGCCGGGACAGAGGACACTGAAGCTTTCTTT	CASSIAGTEDTEAFF
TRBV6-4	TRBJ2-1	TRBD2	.	TGTGCCAGCAGTAAACTAGCGGGAGGGACCCATGAGCAGTTCTTC	CASSKLAGGTHEQFF
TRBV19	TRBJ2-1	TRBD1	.	TGTGCCAGTAGTGAGGACAGGGGTCCCTACAATGAGCAGTTCTTC	CASSEDRGPYNEQFF
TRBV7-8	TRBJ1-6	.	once	TGTGCCAGCAGCCACAGGGATTCACCCCTCCACTTT	CASSHRDSPLHF
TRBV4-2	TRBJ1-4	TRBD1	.	TGTGCCAGCAGCCAAGGAGCGGCAGGGGGCCCAACTAATGAAAAACTGTTTTTT	CASSQGAAGGPTNEKLFF
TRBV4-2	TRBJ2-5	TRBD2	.	TGTGCCAGCAGCCAAGGCTCTCCACTAGCGGGCCAAGAGACCCAGTACTTC	CASSQGSPLAGQETQYF
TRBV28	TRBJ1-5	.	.	TGTGCCAGCAGTTTTTCCAGGTATAGCAATCAGCCCCAGCATTTT	CASSFSRYSNQPQHF
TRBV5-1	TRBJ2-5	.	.	TGCGCCAGCAGCCAACAGGGAGAGGAGACCCAGTACTTC	CASSQQGEETQYF
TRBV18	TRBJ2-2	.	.	TGTGCCAGCTCACCACAAGGGAGTAACACCGGGGAGCTGTTTTTT	CASSPQGSNTGELFF
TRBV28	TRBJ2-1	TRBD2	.	TGTGCCAGCAGTCCGGGGACTAGCGGGGGACACAATGAGCAGTTCTTC	CASSPGTSGGHNEQFF
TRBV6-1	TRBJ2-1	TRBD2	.	TGTGCCAGCAGTGAATCTTCAGCGGGAAGCCATGAGCAGTTCTTC	CASSESSAGSHEQFF
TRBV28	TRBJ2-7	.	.	TGTGCCAGCGGCTCTTACCGGGGTATAGGTCTAGGCCGGCACTTC	CASGSYRGIGLGRHF
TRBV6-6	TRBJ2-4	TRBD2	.	TGTGCCAGCAGGACGAGCGGGAGGGCCGGGGACATTCAGTACTTC	CASRTSGRAGDIQYF
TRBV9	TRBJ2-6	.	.	TGTGCCAGCAGCGTAGTTGGTACCGGAGTCCCCAACTCTGGGGCCAACGTCCTGACTTTC	CASSVVGTGVPNSGANVLTF
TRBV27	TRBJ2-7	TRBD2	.	TGTGCCACCCGGACTAGCGGGAGGGCCTTCACGACCTACGAGCAGTACTTC	CATRTSGRAFTTYEQYF
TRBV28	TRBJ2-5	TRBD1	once	TGTGCCAGCAGGCGCCGGGACAGTCGGGAGACCCAGTACTTC	CASRRRDSRETQYF
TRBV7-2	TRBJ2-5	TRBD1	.	TGTGCCAGCAGCTTCATGACAGGGGAAGAGACCCAGTACTTC	CASSFMTGEETQYF
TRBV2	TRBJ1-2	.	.	TGTGCCAGCAGTGAAATTGGTCAGGTCTATGGCTACACCTTC	CASSEIGQVYGYTF
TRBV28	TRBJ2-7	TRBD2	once	TGTGCCACCCAGGGTACTAGCGGGATCTCCTACGAGCAGTACTTC	CATQGTSGISYEQYF